The 29 T cell receptor beta chains in this list originate from one sample, sequenced in a study of post-analysis software for immune sequencing data. Study-level points and caveats: Elevated frequency relative to controls characterized four to six TRBV segments in patients, TRBV5-6, TRBV5-1 and TRBV20-1 among them.

The TCR beta cDNA libraries carried unique molecular identifiers. TCRdb re-called the PCR reads through MiXCR, storing one row per CDR3 protein. The data show a few hundred thousand distinct CDR3 sequences, with approximately 31% seen just once and 4.5% to 7.5% held by the top ten. Antigens for these TCRs are unknown. The sample consisted of blood. These receptor sequences come from a girl aged 2-17 years with multiple sclerosis.

This clonotype was detected a few times. V is TRBV5-1 and J is TRBJ2-5; no firm D call. Trimming removed 4 bases from V and 4 bases from J, with 14 bases in between. There are 14 residues in the CDR3. Germline CDR1 reads SGHRS; CDR2 reads YFSETQ. CDR3 sequence (DNA): TGCGCCAGCAGCCCCGGACCCGCCGGAGAGACCCAGTACTTC. It translates to CASSPGPAGETQYF.

The J gene is TRBJ2-5, the V gene TRBV5-5, with TRBD2 matching 7 bases. CDR3 length: 13 amino acids. From germline, CDR1 is SGHKS and CDR2 YYEKEE (reference sequence). V was pared by 4 bases and J by 11 bases, with 11 bases of the junction left unmatched. CDR3 bases: TGTGCCAGCAGCCGTAGCGGGTACAGTGAGCAGTACTTC. It yields the protein CASSRSGYSEQYF.

The chain links TRBV12-3 or TRBV12-4 to TRBJ1-2; D remains unclear. The CDR3 runs 12 residues. The V end was cut by 7 bases, the J end by 4 bases, with 10 bases between. CDR3 nucleotide sequence: TGTGCCAGCACGACGGGGAGCTATGGCTACACCTTC. As protein: CASTTGSYGYTF.

V is TRBV6-5 and J is TRBJ1-4; TRBD1 matches at 8 bases. CDR3 size: 16 residues. CDR1 and CDR2 (germline): MNHEY, SVGAGI. Trimming at V came to 5 bases and at J to 2 bases, leaving 7 bases not matched to a gene. CDR3 nucleotides: TGTGCCAGCAGTCCCGTTCCAGGGGGCACTAATGAAAAACTGTTTTTT. Its protein product is CASSPVPGGTNEKLFF.

This clonotype was detected only a few times. The chain is built from TRBV6-1 and TRBJ1-2, with TRBD1 identical over 7 bases. The length of the CDR3 is 12 residues. Germline V gene sequence: CDR1 MNHNS, CDR2 SASEGT. V lost 8 bases, J lost 10 bases, and 10 bases stayed unmatched. The CDR3 protein is CASSIWDSYYTF. The CDR3, as DNA: TGTGCCAGCTCCATTTGGGACAGCTACTACACCTTC.

In this sample, this clonotype turned up a few times. This chain uses TRBV6-2 or TRBV6-3 with TRBJ2-7; D is perhaps TRBD2 (7 bases). The DNA matches TRBJ2-5 better at its end, which makes the J call doubtful. This CDR3 spans 15 amino acids. Per germline, CDR1 MNHEY and CDR2 SVGEGT. As DNA, the CDR3 is TGTGCCAGCGATCCGGCGGGGGCAGCTCGGGAGACCCAGTACTTC. This encodes CASDPAGAARETQYF.

This clonotype was detected only a few times. The chain carries TRBV6-2 or TRBV6-3 and TRBJ2-3; D unclear. V was clipped by 0 bases and J by 3 bases, with 13 bases between them. The CDR3 covers 16 residues. Germline loops: CDR1 MNHEY, CDR2 SVGEGT. This CDR3 reads CASSYSGVAPTDTQYF. In DNA form, the CDR3 reads TGTGCCAGCAGTTACTCCGGAGTAGCCCCGACAGATACGCAGTATTTT.

The chain has TRBV10-1 and TRBJ1-6, with 11 bases identical to TRBD1. This CDR3 is 18 amino acids long. After removal of 6 bases from V and 6 bases from J, the junction contained 13 bases not matched to a gene. The germline CDR1 and CDR2 sequences are WNHNN and SYGVQD (reference sequence). The CDR3 here is CASRYRDRGKIGNSPLHF. The DNA of the CDR3 is TGCGCCAGCAGATACCGGGACAGGGGGAAGATTGGTAATTCACCCCTCCACTTT.

The chain is built from TRBV11-2 and TRBJ2-5; D gene unclear. CDR3 length: 15 residues. Trimming left V 0 bases short and J 5 bases short, with 13 bases between. Germline CDR1 and CDR2: SGHAT and FQNNGV. CDR3 in DNA: TGTGCCAGCAGCTTAGATCCGGGTTTTGAGGAGACCCAGTACTTC. It translates to CASSLDPGFEETQYF.

This clonotype was counted ten times or more. The chain combines TRBV7-6 with TRBJ2-3; D ambiguous. CDR3 length equals 13 residues. Germline CDR1 SGHVS, CDR2 FNYEAQ. Trimming cost V 2 bases and J 4 bases, with 7 bases left between them. In DNA, the CDR3 is TGTGCCAGCAGCTTAAGCTCCGCAGATACGCAGTATTTT. Translation gives CASSLSSADTQYF.

CDR3 bases: TGTGCCACCAGCAGCGGGGACAGGGCGTGGGGGACGCAGTATTTT. This codes for CATSSGDRAWGTQYF. The V call is TRBV15, the J call TRBJ2-3, with TRBD1 matching 9 bases. This CDR3 comprises 15 residues. V was clipped by 3 bases and J by 9 bases; unmatched bases: 10. CDR1 LNHNV and CDR2 YYDKDF come from the germline V gene (reference sequence). The full variable domain, rest sourced from reference TRBV15 and TRBJ2-3, is DAMVIQNPRYQVTQFGKPVTLSCSQTLNHNVMYWYQQKSSQAPKLLFHYYDKDFNNEADTPDNFQSRRPNTSFCFLDIRSPGLGDTAMYLCATSSGDRAWGTQYFGPGTRLTVL.

The V gene is TRBV7-2, the J gene TRBJ2-3, with a tentative D call TRBD2 (6 bases). Trimming stripped 4 bases from V and 2 bases from J, with 19 bases between. Looked up from germline, CDR1 is SGHTA and CDR2 is FQGNSA. The CDR3 loop spans 17 amino acids. The CDR3 sequence is CASSSTGALSYTDTQYF. The CDR3 coding sequence is TGTGCCAGCAGCTCCACGGGAGCGCTTAGCTACACAGATACGCAGTATTTT.

This chain joins TRBV27 and TRBJ2-5; D remains unclear. Judging by the DNA end, TRBJ2-7 fits better; the J call may be wrong. There are 12 residues in the CDR3. Germline-derived CDR1 and CDR2 are MNHEY and SMNVEV (reference sequence). In DNA, the CDR3 is TGTGCCAGCAGTCCCGGGCACCACGAGCAGTACTTC. As protein: CASSPGHHEQYF.

A few counts support this clonotype. The rearrangement joins TRBV20-1 to TRBJ2-4, with 11 nucleotides matching TRBD2. There are 12 residues in the CDR3. Trimming removed 6 bases from V and 6 bases from J; junction bases left unmatched: 1. Germline CDR1 is DFQATT and CDR2 is SNEGSKA (reference sequence). Here the CDR3 reads CSAGTSGNIQYF. DNA of the CDR3: TGCAGTGCCGGGACTAGCGGAAACATTCAGTACTTC.

This clonotype turned up a few times. This rearrangement joins TRBV2 to TRBJ1-4, with D tentatively TRBD1 (6 bases). Looked up from germline, CDR1 is SNHLY and CDR2 is FYNNEI. The CDR3 has 13 residues. V was clipped by 8 bases and J by 8 bases, with 15 bases between them. Here the CDR3 DNA reads TGTGCCAGCGGACTCTTGGGGGCAGAAAAACTGTTTTTT. Translated, it gives CASGLLGAEKLFF.

This clonotype was observed a few times. The chain links TRBV4-1 to TRBJ1-2; D call uncertain. The CDR3 sequence is 13 residues long. V was shortened by 6 bases and J by 3 bases, with 11 bases between the two germline ends. The germline CDR1 and CDR2 sequences are MGHRA and YSYEKL. CDR3 protein: CASRTGRDYGYTF. In DNA form, the CDR3 reads TGCGCCAGCAGAACCGGACGGGACTATGGCTACACCTTC.

This clonotype was counted only a few times. V gene TRBV20-1 combines with J gene TRBJ2-7, with 10 bases lining up with TRBD2. The CDR3 has 13 residues. Trimming cost V 6 bases and J 3 bases; bases outside gene matches: 5. Germline V gene lookup returns CDR1 DFQATT and CDR2 SNEGSKA (reference sequence). CDR3 protein: CSAILAGLYEQYF. The CDR3 DNA reads TGCAGTGCCATACTAGCGGGGCTCTACGAGCAGTACTTC.

The sample holds a few counts of this clonotype. This chain connects TRBV20-1 to TRBJ1-2, with D possibly being TRBD1 (5 bases). Germline CDR1 reads DFQATT; CDR2 reads SNEGSKA (reference sequence). The CDR3 sequence is 12 residues long. V shed 1 base and J shed 6 bases, with 9 bases lying between them. The CDR3 DNA sequence: TGCAGTGCTAGAGTGCCAGGGAATGGCTACACCTTC. Protein: CSARVPGNGYTF.

This clonotype has just a few counts. V gene TRBV20-1 combines with J gene TRBJ2-5; D perhaps matches TRBD1 (5 bases). The germline gives CDR1 DFQATT, CDR2 SNEGSKA (reference sequence). V lost 5 bases, J lost 4 bases, and 20 bases lay in between. This CDR3 region has 15 residues. The CDR3: CSAPARVGPGETQYF. Here the CDR3 DNA reads TGCAGTGCTCCGGCCCGGGTGGGGCCTGGAGAGACCCAGTACTTC.

This clonotype was counted only a few times. The chain combines TRBV20-1 with TRBJ2-5, with D perhaps assigned TRBD1 or TRBD2 (5 bases each). The CDR3 totals 15 residues. V lost 0 bases, J lost 5 bases, and 16 bases lay in between. Per the germline V gene, CDR1 is DFQATT and CDR2 is SNEGSKA (reference sequence). The CDR3 loop is CSARDYEGPVETQYF. The CDR3 bases are TGCAGTGCTAGAGATTATGAGGGGCCGGTTGAGACCCAGTACTTC.

This clonotype was seen a handful of times. This rearrangement joins TRBV12-3 or TRBV12-4 to TRBJ2-7; 8 bases are a match to TRBD2. The CDR3 runs 15 residues. With V trimmed by 2 bases and J by 3 bases, 6 bases remained unmatched. This CDR3 is CASSLSGGPVYEQYF. Written as DNA, the CDR3 is TGTGCCAGCAGTTTATCGGGGGGGCCGGTCTACGAGCAGTACTTC.

V and J are TRBV6-6 and TRBJ2-5, with D unresolved. Deletions cut 5 bases from V and 1 base from J, with 8 bases between. The CDR3 loop spans 13 amino acids. Germline assignment: CDR1 MNHNY and CDR2 SVGAGI (reference sequence). CDR3 sequence: CASSHDTQETQYF. For the CDR3, the DNA is TGTGCCAGCAGTCACGACACCCAAGAGACCCAGTACTTC.

This chain links TRBV2 with TRBJ1-2; 8 nucleotides line up with TRBD1. With V trimmed by 1 base and J by 3 bases, 7 bases remained unmatched. In germline, CDR1 is SNHLY, CDR2 FYNNEI. The CDR3 has 16 residues. The CDR3 coding sequence is TGTGCCAGCAGTGAAGATAGCCCGGACAGGGACTATGGCTACACCTTC. Amino acid sequence: CASSEDSPDRDYGYTF.

V is TRBV3-1 and J is TRBJ1-6; perhaps TRBD1 as D (5 bases). V lost 8 bases and J 7 bases, leaving 6 bases between the germline ends. In germline, CDR1 is LGHDT, CDR2 YNNKEL (reference sequence). The CDR3 is made up of 11 amino acids. The CDR3, as DNA: TGTGCCAGCGGGGGGAATTCACCCCTCCACTTT. Its translation is CASGGNSPLHF.

This clonotype turned up a few times. The chain carries TRBV29-1 and TRBJ1-2, with unresolved D. Germline V gene data show CDR1 as SQVTM and CDR2 as ANQGSEA. This CDR3 has 12 residues. Trimming took 0 bases from V and 2 from J, leaving 4 bases between them. The CDR3 coding sequence is TGCAGCGTTGAAGACAGAAACTATGGCTACACCTTC. This sequence encodes CSVEDRNYGYTF.

The chain's CDR3 is CASSLRPGQRGETQYF. DNA of the CDR3: TGTGCCAGCAGCTTAAGGCCGGGACAGAGAGGAGAGACCCAGTACTTC. The V and J genes are TRBV11-2 and TRBJ2-5; 7 bases align to TRBD1. The germline gives CDR1 SGHAT, CDR2 FQNNGV. This CDR3 region has 16 residues. V dropped 2 bases and J dropped 4; count of bases not matched to a gene: 10.

This clonotype was seen only once. V gene TRBV6-1 combines with J gene TRBJ2-5; a weak D match, TRBD1 (5 bases). Germline V gene lookup returns CDR1 MNHNS and CDR2 SASEGT. V was clipped by 0 bases and J by 4 bases, with 6 bases between them. The CDR3 runs 13 residues. The CDR3: CASSEAGLETQYF. CDR3 sequence (DNA): TGTGCCAGCAGTGAAGCGGGGCTAGAGACCCAGTACTTC.

This clonotype was seen only a few times. The genes are TRBV9 and TRBJ1-6, with D possibly TRBD1 on 5 matching bases. CDR1 is SGDLS and CDR2 is YYNGEE in the germline V gene. V lost 1 base, J lost 4 bases, and 15 bases lay in between. CDR3 length equals 17 residues. The CDR3 coding sequence is TGTGCCAGCAGCGTAAATCCCGGGACGGCTTATAATTCACCCCTCCACTTT. Translating gives CASSVNPGTAYNSPLHF.

The chain employs TRBV7-3 and TRBJ2-3, with D perhaps TRBD1 (6 bases). V was pared by 0 bases and J by 2 bases, with 9 bases between. Germline V lookup: CDR1 SGHTA, CDR2 FQGTGA. The CDR3 has 15 amino acids. The CDR3 region has the DNA TGTGCCAGCAGCTTAACTGGGGGCCACACAGATACGCAGTATTTT. Its protein product is CASSLTGGHTDTQYF.